One T cell receptor (beta chain) is described in this entry. The time point denotes: newly diagnosed GD, antithyroid drugs for less than 3 months. PBMCs were the source of the RNA used for TCR sequencing. This CDR3 has 15 residues. The germline V gene has CDR1 SGHRS and CDR2 YFSETQ. With 4 bases removed from V and 3 bases from J, the gap between germline ends came to 16 bases. This record belongs to a study of regulatory T cells in long-lasting Graves disease. Arm-PCR with iRepertoire HTBI primers amplified the CDR3 regions for these TCR beta libraries. TCRdb called the multiplex PCR reads again in MiXCR, with one record for every CDR3 protein. Among around 460,000 distinct CDR3 sequences listed, roughly 15% were seen once. A further study also used this sample, focusing on T cells in Graves' hyperthyroidism and ophthalmopathy. That work adds: With the HTBI primer set, the TCR CDR3 went through a first round of RT-PCR.

The sample was peripheral blood mononuclear cells (PBMCs), taken at new diagnosis, from a patient treated with antithyroid drugs. The receptor was derived from a woman between 45 and 60 years old with Graves disease. The V and J genes are TRBV5-1 and TRBJ1-2, with D tentatively TRBD1 (5 bases). The CDR3 reads CASSPITGTDYGYTF. Written as DNA, the CDR3 is TGCGCCAGCAGCCCGATTACTGGGACGGACTATGGCTACACCTTC.